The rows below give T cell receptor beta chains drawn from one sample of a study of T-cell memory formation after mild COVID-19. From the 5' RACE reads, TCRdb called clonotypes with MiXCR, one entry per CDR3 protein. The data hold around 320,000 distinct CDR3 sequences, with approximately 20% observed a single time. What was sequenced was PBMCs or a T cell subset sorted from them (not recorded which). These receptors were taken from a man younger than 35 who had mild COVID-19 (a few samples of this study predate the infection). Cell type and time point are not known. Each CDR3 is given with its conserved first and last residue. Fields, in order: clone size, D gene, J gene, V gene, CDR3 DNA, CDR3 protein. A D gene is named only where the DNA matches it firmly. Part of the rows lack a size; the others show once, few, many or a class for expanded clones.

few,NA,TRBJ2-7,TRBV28,TGTGCCAGCAGTCTCCCCGACAGCTACGAGCAGTACTTC,CASSLPDSYEQYF
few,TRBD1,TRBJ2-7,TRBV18,TGTGCCAGCTCACCTCCGGGACAGGGCTACGAGCAGTACTTC,CASSPPGQGYEQYF
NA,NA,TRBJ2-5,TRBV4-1,TGCGCCAGCAGCCAAGTATTCTCAGGGGGGATTTTGGAGACCCAGTACTTC,CASSQVFSGGILETQYF
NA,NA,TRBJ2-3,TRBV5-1,TGCGCCAGCAGCCGAGAAACCGGGACCGCAACAGATACGCAGTATTTT,CASSRETGTATDTQYF
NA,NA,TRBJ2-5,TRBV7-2,TGTGCCTCATCCCTCCAGGAGGGGGAGACCCAGTACTTC,CASSLQEGETQYF
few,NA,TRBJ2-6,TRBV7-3,TGTGCCAGCAGATCAGGCTTCTCTGGGGCCAACGTCCTGACTTTC,CASRSGFSGANVLTF
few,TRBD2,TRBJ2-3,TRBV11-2,TGTGCCAGCAGCTTACATCCGGGACTAGCGACAGATACGCAGTATTTT,CASSLHPGLATDTQYF
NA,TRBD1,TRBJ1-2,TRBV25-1,TGTGCCAGTCTTTCGGGACAGAACTATGGCTACACCTTC,CASLSGQNYGYTF
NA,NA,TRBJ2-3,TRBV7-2,TGTGCCAGCAGCTTAGTCAGAGATACGCAGTATTTT,CASSLVRDTQYF
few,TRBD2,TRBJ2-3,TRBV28,TGTGCCAGCATCCAGCGGGGGGGCCTCGATACGCAGTATTTT,CASIQRGGLDTQYF
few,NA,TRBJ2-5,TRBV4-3,TGCGCCAGCAGCCTAAACCGGCTAGCAGAGACCCAGTACTTC,CASSLNRLAETQYF
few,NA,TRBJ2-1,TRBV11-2,TGTGCCAGCAGCTTAGTCGACTACAATGAGCAGTTCTTC,CASSLVDYNEQFF
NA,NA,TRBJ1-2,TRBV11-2,TGTGCCAGCAGCCCACAACCCGCCCCCGATGGCTACACCTTC,CASSPQPAPDGYTF
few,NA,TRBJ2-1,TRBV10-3,TGTGCCATCAGTGCAGATGTCAGCTATGAGCAGTTCTTC,CAISADVSYEQFF
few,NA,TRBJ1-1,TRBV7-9,TGTGCCAGCAGCTTAGCCAGACAGTCCCGGAACACTGAAGCTTTCTTT,CASSLARQSRNTEAFF
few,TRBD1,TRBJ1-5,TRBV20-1,TGCAGTGCAATCACAGGGGGCGACCAGCCCCAGCATTTT,CSAITGGDQPQHF
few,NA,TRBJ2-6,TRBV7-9,TGTGCCAGCAGCCCCCCTTCGGGCTCTGGGGCCAACGTCCTGACTTTC,CASSPPSGSGANVLTF
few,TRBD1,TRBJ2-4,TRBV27,TGTGCCAGCAGACCGCATTTCTCAGGGGGCATTCAGTACTTC,CASRPHFSGGIQYF
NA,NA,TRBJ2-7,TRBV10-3,TGTGCCATCAGTGAGTCCGGGACCTACGAGCAGTACTTC,CAISESGTYEQYF
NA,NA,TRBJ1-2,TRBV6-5,TGTGCCAGCAGTTACTCAGAGGGGGGCAGGGGCTACACCTTC,CASSYSEGGRGYTF
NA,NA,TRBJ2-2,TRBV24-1,TGTGCCACCAGTGACGACTCCTCTCCCAGCCCCAATACGAACACCGGGGAGCTGTTTTTT,CATSDDSSPSPNTNTGELFF
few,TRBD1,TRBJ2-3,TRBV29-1,TGCAGCGCCGGACAGGGCACAGATACGCAGTATTTT,CSAGQGTDTQYF
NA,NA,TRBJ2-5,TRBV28,TGTGCCAGCAGTCCCGCCGACAGGATCCAAGAGACCCAGTACTTC,CASSPADRIQETQYF
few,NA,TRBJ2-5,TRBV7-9,TGTGCCAGCAGCTCTCAAAGTAGCATAATGGGGTTC,CASSSQSSIMGF
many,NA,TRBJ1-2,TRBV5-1,TGCGCCAGCAGCTACGGAGGGAACTATGGCTACACCTTC,CASSYGGNYGYTF
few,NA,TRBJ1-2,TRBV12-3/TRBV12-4,TGTGCCAGCAGCACACAGGGCCTCTATGGCTACACCTTC,CASSTQGLYGYTF
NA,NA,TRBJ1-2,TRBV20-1,TGCAGTGTCAAATCGCGGGGTAAGGGCTACACCTTC,CSVKSRGKGYTF
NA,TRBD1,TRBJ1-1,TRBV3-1,TGTGCCAGCAGCCAAGGGGACAGGTGGGCTGAAGCTTTCTTT,CASSQGDRWAEAFF
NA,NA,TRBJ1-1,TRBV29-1,TGCAGCGTCCTTGGGCCAGATGAAGCTTTCTTT,CSVLGPDEAFF
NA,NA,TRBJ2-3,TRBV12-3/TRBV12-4,TGTGCCAGCAGCCCTGAGGGACTTTCAGATACGCAGTATTTT,CASSPEGLSDTQYF
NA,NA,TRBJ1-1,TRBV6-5,TGTGCCAGCAGTTACTCGCTCCAAACTGAAGCTTTCTTT,CASSYSLQTEAFF
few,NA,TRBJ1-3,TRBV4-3,TGCGCCAGCAGCCAAGGAAGTGCTTCTGGAAACACCATATATTTT,CASSQGSASGNTIYF
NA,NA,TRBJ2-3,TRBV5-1,TGCGCCAGCAGCTCCGGAATTACTAGCACAGATACGCAGTATTTT,CASSSGITSTDTQYF
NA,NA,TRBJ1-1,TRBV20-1,TGCAGTGCTAGAGACCCGATGGGGGGAAGGAACACTGAAGCTTTCTTT,CSARDPMGGRNTEAFF
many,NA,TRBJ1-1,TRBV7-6,TGTGCCAGCAGCTTAGGGGGCTTGAACACTGAAGCTTTCTTT,CASSLGGLNTEAFF
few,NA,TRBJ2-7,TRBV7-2,TGTGCCAGCAGCTTAGCTTCGGACGCCTACGAGCAGTACTTC,CASSLASDAYEQYF
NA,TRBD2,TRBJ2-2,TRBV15,TGTGCCACTTTCACATCGACTAGCGCCGGGGAGCTGTTTTTT,CATFTSTSAGELFF
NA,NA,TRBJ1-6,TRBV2,TGTGCCAGCAAGGCGGACTCCTATAATTCACCCCTCCACTTT,CASKADSYNSPLHF
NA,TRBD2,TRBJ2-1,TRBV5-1,TGCGCCAGCAGCTTGGGCACTAGCGGGGGCCCCAGCAATGAGCAGTTCTTC,CASSLGTSGGPSNEQFF
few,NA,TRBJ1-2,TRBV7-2,TGTGCCAGCAGCTCCCTTTACGGGGGGCTCGGTAACTATGGCTACACCTTC,CASSSLYGGLGNYGYTF
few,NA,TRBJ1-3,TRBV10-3,TGTGCCATCACATCTGGAAACACCATATATTTT,CAITSGNTIYF
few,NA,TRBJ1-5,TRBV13,TGTGCCAGCAGCTTAGGGGACAGAGACAATCAGCCCCAGCATTTT,CASSLGDRDNQPQHF
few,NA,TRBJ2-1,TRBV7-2,TGTGCCAGCACCTTTTCGGAGGGCGTGGGGCAGTTCTTC,CASTFSEGVGQFF
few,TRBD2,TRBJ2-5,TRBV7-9,TGTGCCAGCAGCCGCGGACTAGCGGGGGCCCAAGAGACCCAGTACTTC,CASSRGLAGAQETQYF
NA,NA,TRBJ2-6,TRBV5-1,TGCGCCAGCAGCAAGCGTTCTGGGGCCAACGTCCTGACTTTC,CASSKRSGANVLTF
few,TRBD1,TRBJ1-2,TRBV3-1,TGTGCCAGCAGCCAGGAGACAGGGCGGTATGGCTACACCTTC,CASSQETGRYGYTF
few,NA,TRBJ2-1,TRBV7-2,TGTGCCAGCAGCCCCTCAGGTTGGGTTGAAGATGAGCAGTTCTTC,CASSPSGWVEDEQFF
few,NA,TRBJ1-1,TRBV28,TGTGCCAGCAGTCCCATAGGGTTAGGCGAGGCTTTCTTT,CASSPIGLGEAFF
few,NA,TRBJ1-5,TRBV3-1,TGTGCCAGCAGCCAACACCAAATTCAGCCCCAGCATTTT,CASSQHQIQPQHF
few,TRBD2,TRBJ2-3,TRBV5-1,TGCGCCAGCAGCTTGGCCACCGGCGGGGGTAGCACAGATACGCAGTATTTT,CASSLATGGGSTDTQYF
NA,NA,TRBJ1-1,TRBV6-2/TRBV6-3,TGTGCCAGCAGGTATGGGGCGACTGAAGCTTTCTTT,CASRYGATEAFF
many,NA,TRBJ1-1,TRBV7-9,TGTGCCAGCAGCTTACCTGGGCTGGGCATGAACACTGAAGCTTTCTTT,CASSLPGLGMNTEAFF
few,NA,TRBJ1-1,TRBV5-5,TGTGCCAGCAGCCCCAGGTTTAACACTGAAGCTTTCTTT,CASSPRFNTEAFF
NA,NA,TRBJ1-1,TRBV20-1,TGCAGTGCTAGAGATGGCTCGAAAGGGTTCACTGAAGCTTTCTTT,CSARDGSKGFTEAFF
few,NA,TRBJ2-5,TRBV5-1,TGCGCCAGCAGCTTTGGGCGGGGGCCTCAAGAGACCCAGTACTTC,CASSFGRGPQETQYF
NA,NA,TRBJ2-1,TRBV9,TGTGCCAGCGGCAGGGTGGAGAATGAGCAGTTCTTC,CASGRVENEQFF
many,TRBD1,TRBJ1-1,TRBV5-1,TGCGCCAGCAGCTCGAAATCAGGGGGCTCTGGCACTGAAGCTTTCTTT,CASSSKSGGSGTEAFF
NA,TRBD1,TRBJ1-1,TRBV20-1,TGCAGTGTCCCACAGGGGTACACTGAAGCTTTCTTT,CSVPQGYTEAFF
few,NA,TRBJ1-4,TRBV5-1,TGCGCCAGCAGCTCTGGACAGCCAGGTGAAAAACTGTTTTTT,CASSSGQPGEKLFF
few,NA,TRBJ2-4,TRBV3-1,TGTGCCAGCAGCCAAGAGACCGACATTCAGTACTTC,CASSQETDIQYF